These T cell receptor beta chains were read from a single sample in a study of spatial heterogeneity in lung cancer. TCRdb redid the calling of the 5' RACE reads with MiXCR, one entry per CDR3 protein. This table holds about 13,000 distinct CDR3 sequences, under 6% found once. Source: lung tumor tissue, taken at surgery. These receptors all come from a male donor with early-stage non-small cell lung cancer. The CDR3 runs from the conserved cysteine through the conserved F or W. The D gene is left open where the match is weak. For some rows the clone size is stated as once, few or many, or as a class when expanded; others skip it.

J gene: TRBJ2-2
clone size: medium-sized
V gene: TRBV20-1
D gene: .
CDR3 protein: CSAVGPLNTGELFF
CDR3 DNA: TGCAGTGCCGTGGGACCCTTGAACACCGGGGAGCTGTTTTTT

J gene: TRBJ1-4
clone size: few
V gene: TRBV7-9
D gene: .
CDR3 protein: CASSYRVFNEKLFF
CDR3 DNA: TGTGCCAGCAGCTACCGGGTCTTCAATGAAAAACTGTTTTTT

J gene: TRBJ1-2
clone size: many
V gene: TRBV7-2
D gene: .
CDR3 protein: CASSPGPQRSDYGYTF
CDR3 DNA: TGTGCCAGCAGCCCGGGACCTCAACGGTCTGACTATGGCTACACCTTC

J gene: TRBJ1-1
clone size: many
V gene: TRBV7-2
D gene: .
CDR3 protein: CASSLVGTATEAFF
CDR3 DNA: TGTGCCAGCAGCTTAGTAGGCACTGCTACTGAAGCTTTCTTT

J gene: TRBJ2-1
clone size: few
V gene: TRBV12-3/TRBV12-4
D gene: .
CDR3 protein: CASSLGQGGYNEQFF
CDR3 DNA: TGTGCCAGCAGTTTGGGGCAGGGGGGCTACAATGAGCAGTTCTTC

J gene: TRBJ1-3
clone size: many
V gene: TRBV6-2/TRBV6-3
D gene: .
CDR3 protein: CASTDRSSGNTIYF
CDR3 DNA: TGTGCCAGCACCGACAGATCCTCTGGAAACACCATATATTTT

J gene: TRBJ1-6
clone size: many
V gene: TRBV6-6
D gene: TRBD1
CDR3 protein: CASSLSGTDNSPLHF
CDR3 DNA: TGTGCCAGCAGCCTTTCCGGGACAGACAATTCACCCCTCCACTTT

J gene: TRBJ2-2
clone size: many
V gene: TRBV10-3
D gene: .
CDR3 protein: CAISVDGSPNTGELFF
CDR3 DNA: TGTGCCATCAGTGTCGATGGTAGCCCGAACACCGGGGAGCTGTTTTTT

J gene: TRBJ2-1
clone size: few
V gene: TRBV6-2/TRBV6-3
D gene: TRBD2
CDR3 protein: CASSYSPSGGDNEQFF
CDR3 DNA: TGTGCCAGCAGTTACTCGCCCAGCGGGGGGGACAATGAGCAGTTCTTC

J gene: TRBJ2-1
clone size: few
V gene: TRBV20-1
D gene: .
CDR3 protein: CSARGTPYNEQFF
CDR3 DNA: TGCAGTGCTAGAGGGACTCCTTACAATGAGCAGTTCTTC

J gene: TRBJ2-3
clone size: many
V gene: TRBV5-1
D gene: TRBD1
CDR3 protein: CASSLAPSGTGLNTQYF
CDR3 DNA: TGCGCCAGCAGCTTGGCCCCAAGCGGGACAGGGTTGAATACGCAGTATTTT

J gene: TRBJ2-1
clone size: many
V gene: TRBV6-5
D gene: .
CDR3 protein: CASSALGGEQFF
CDR3 DNA: TGTGCCAGCTCCGCCCTTGGGGGGGAGCAGTTCTTC

J gene: TRBJ2-7
clone size: .
V gene: TRBV20-1
D gene: .
CDR3 protein: CSARERLEGEQYF
CDR3 DNA: TGCAGTGCTAGAGAACGGCTGGAGGGCGAGCAGTACTTC

J gene: TRBJ1-2
clone size: many
V gene: TRBV6-2/TRBV6-3
D gene: .
CDR3 protein: CASSSGVPSYGYTF
CDR3 DNA: TGTGCCAGCAGTTCAGGGGTCCCAAGCTATGGCTACACCTTC

J gene: TRBJ1-2
clone size: many
V gene: TRBV6-2/TRBV6-3
D gene: TRBD1
CDR3 protein: CASSYSDREDGYTF
CDR3 DNA: TGTGCCAGCAGTTACTCGGACAGGGAGGATGGCTACACCTTC

J gene: TRBJ2-3
clone size: many
V gene: TRBV6-1
D gene: TRBD1
CDR3 protein: CASRTGGGAWDTQYF
CDR3 DNA: TGTGCCAGCAGGACAGGGGGAGGGGCCTGGGATACGCAGTATTTT

J gene: TRBJ2-3
clone size: few
V gene: TRBV11-2
D gene: .
CDR3 protein: CASSWGTALSTDTQYF
CDR3 DNA: TGTGCCAGCAGCTGGGGGACCGCCCTTAGCACAGATACGCAGTATTTT

J gene: TRBJ2-5
clone size: many
V gene: TRBV4-2
D gene: TRBD2
CDR3 protein: CASSQAGDYQETQYF
CDR3 DNA: TGTGCCAGCAGCCAAGCTGGGGACTATCAAGAGACCCAGTACTTC

J gene: TRBJ1-2
clone size: many
V gene: TRBV20-1
D gene: .
CDR3 protein: CSARDPQGGYGYTF
CDR3 DNA: TGCAGTGCTAGAGACCCACAGGGCGGCTATGGCTACACCTTC

J gene: TRBJ2-1
clone size: many
V gene: TRBV5-1
D gene: TRBD1
CDR3 protein: CASSLAQGSYNEQFF
CDR3 DNA: TGCGCCAGCAGCTTGGCACAGGGGAGCTACAATGAGCAGTTCTTC

J gene: TRBJ1-3
clone size: many
V gene: TRBV28
D gene: .
CDR3 protein: CASILGHSGNTIYF
CDR3 DNA: TGTGCCAGCATCCTGGGACACTCTGGAAACACCATATATTTT

J gene: TRBJ2-7
clone size: medium-sized
V gene: TRBV20-1
D gene: .
CDR3 protein: CSARSGTHAYEQYF
CDR3 DNA: TGCAGTGCTAGATCTGGGACGCACGCCTACGAGCAGTACTTC

J gene: TRBJ2-5
clone size: many
V gene: TRBV7-9
D gene: .
CDR3 protein: CASSPGGGETQYF
CDR3 DNA: TGTGCCAGCAGCCCCGGGGGAGGCGAGACCCAGTACTTC

J gene: TRBJ2-3
clone size: many
V gene: TRBV20-1
D gene: TRBD2
CDR3 protein: CSATTSGLVDTQYF
CDR3 DNA: TGCAGTGCTACGACTAGCGGGCTGGTGGATACGCAGTATTTT

J gene: TRBJ2-3
clone size: .
V gene: TRBV20-1
D gene: .
CDR3 protein: CSARDSKGVADTQYF
CDR3 DNA: TGCAGTGCTAGAGACAGCAAGGGAGTGGCAGATACGCAGTATTTT

J gene: TRBJ1-6
clone size: few
V gene: TRBV20-1
D gene: TRBD1
CDR3 protein: CSASDRGLNSPLHF
CDR3 DNA: TGCAGTGCATCAGACAGGGGGCTGAATTCACCCCTCCACTTT

J gene: TRBJ2-5
clone size: .
V gene: TRBV28
D gene: .
CDR3 protein: CASRTTGPGETQYF
CDR3 DNA: TGTGCCAGCAGAACCACAGGGCCCGGGGAGACCCAGTACTTC